These T cell receptor beta chains were read from a single sample in a study of T-cell memory formation after mild COVID-19. TCRdb recomputed calls from the 5' RACE reads with MiXCR, one row per CDR3 protein. The repertoire holds 350,000 to 500,000 distinct CDR3 sequences, 20% to 30% seen once, with under 15% in the top ten. The specimen sequenced was PBMCs or a T cell subset sorted from them (not recorded which). These TCRs come from an adult woman who had mild COVID-19 (a few samples of this study predate the infection). Cell type and time point are not known. The conserved cysteine and the conserved F or W are not part of the CDR3 here. The listing skips clone size in some rows; elsewhere it reads once, few, many or a size class.

j_call	v_call	cdr3_length	clone_size	cdr3_aa
TRBJ1-1	TRBV5-5	13	.	ASSPDNTMNTEAF
TRBJ2-1	TRBV6-4	17	.	ASSDTNRGPESSYNERF
TRBJ2-1	TRBV9	14	.	ASSVGAGQGINEQF
TRBJ1-5	TRBV19	11	.	ASSIIGNQPQH
TRBJ2-3	TRBV7-9	13	few	ASRPGTPSWDTQY
TRBJ2-1	TRBV4-2	8	.	ASGQNEQF
TRBJ2-1	TRBV12-3/TRBV12-4	11	few	ASRRGSYNEQF
TRBJ1-2	TRBV20-1	10	.	SAPGPDYGYT
TRBJ2-7	TRBV6-5	12	.	ASSYRGQGDEQY
TRBJ1-2	TRBV7-6	15	.	ASSLDFRGRVNYGYT